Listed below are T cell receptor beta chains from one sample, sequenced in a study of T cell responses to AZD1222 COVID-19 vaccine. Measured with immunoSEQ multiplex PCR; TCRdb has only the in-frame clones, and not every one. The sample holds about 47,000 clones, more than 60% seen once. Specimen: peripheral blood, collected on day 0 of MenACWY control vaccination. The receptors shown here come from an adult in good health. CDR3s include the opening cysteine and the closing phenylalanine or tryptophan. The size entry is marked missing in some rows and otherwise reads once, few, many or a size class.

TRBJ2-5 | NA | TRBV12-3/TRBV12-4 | CASTTTVGETQYF
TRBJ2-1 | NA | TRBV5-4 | CASSLGGGRSSYNEQFF
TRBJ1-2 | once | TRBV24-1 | CATSDLTDYGYTF
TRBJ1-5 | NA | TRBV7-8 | CASSSSWAQTQPQHF
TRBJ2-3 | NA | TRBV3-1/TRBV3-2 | CASSQPGAAWVTQYF
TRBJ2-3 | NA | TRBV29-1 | CSVEGGTNSDTQYF
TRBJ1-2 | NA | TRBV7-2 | CASSRDRADYGYTF
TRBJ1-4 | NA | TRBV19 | CASSIWGSTEKLFF
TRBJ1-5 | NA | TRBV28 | CASSSLNQPQHF
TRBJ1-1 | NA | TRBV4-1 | CASSQVSIGAEAFF
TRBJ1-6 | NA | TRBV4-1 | CASSQDQYDSPLHF
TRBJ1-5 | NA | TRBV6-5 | CASSYSAGGNQPQHF
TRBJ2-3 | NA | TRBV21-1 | CASSNTDTQYF
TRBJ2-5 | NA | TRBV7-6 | CASSLTSAGETQYF
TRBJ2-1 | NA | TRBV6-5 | CASRITSSYNEQFF
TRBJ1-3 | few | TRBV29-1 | CSVKQGAAGGNTIYF
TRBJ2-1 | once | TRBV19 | CASSGYSGKAYNEQFF
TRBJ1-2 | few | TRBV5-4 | CASSLAGIDGYTF
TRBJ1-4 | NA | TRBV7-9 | CASSSPYEKLFF
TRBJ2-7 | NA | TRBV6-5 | CATFLGLWEQYF
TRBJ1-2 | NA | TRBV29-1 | CSVVRTGVEGYTF
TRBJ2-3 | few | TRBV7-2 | CASSLHTSPDTQYF
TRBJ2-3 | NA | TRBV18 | CASSPPGEGLTDTQYF
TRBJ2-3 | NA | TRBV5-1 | CASVSAGGSMDTQYF
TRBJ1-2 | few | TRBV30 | CAWTPGDRGRLGYGYTF
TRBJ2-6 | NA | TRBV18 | CASSPGSGANVLTF
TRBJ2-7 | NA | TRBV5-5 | CASSFATGTSGIEQYF
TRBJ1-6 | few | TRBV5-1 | CASSPTRDRGFDSPLHF
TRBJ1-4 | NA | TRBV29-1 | CSVEGTLSNEKLFF
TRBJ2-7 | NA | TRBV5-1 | CASSLGQRTYEQYF
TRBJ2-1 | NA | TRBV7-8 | CASSFRVFDEQFF
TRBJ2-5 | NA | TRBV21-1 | CASYRRTSGGRETQYF
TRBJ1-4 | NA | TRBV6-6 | CASSYSLQANEKLFF
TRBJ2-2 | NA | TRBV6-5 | CASSYQDTGELFF
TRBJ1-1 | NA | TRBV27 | CASSFGHANTEAFF
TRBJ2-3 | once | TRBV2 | CASSETRTATDTQYF
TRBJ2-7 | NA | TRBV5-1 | CASSFGGGLAEQYF
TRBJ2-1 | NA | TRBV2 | CASSESNRVYNEQFF
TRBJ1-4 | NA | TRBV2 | CASNPMTGGATNEKLFF
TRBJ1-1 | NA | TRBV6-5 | CASSLQGVDTEAFF
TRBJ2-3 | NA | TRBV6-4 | CASSYDSTDTQYF
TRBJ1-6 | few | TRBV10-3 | CAITDSFNSPLHF
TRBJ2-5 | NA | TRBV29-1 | CSVTGQPPWETQYF
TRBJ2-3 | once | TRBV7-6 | CASSAQGFGTDTQYF
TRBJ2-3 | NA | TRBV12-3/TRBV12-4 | CASTSGYTDTQYF
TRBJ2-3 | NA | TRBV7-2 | CASSWEGLARTDTQYF
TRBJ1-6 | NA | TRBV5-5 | CASGDSGDSPLHF